This paragraph covers one T cell receptor (beta chain) sequence. What it binds is not known. The CDR3 covers 15 residues. With 4 bases removed from V and 4 bases from J, the gap between germline ends came to 14 bases. The germline CDR1 and CDR2 sequences are MNHGY and SVAAGI. The time point is: cycle 4 day 1 (C4D1), after six to seven weeks of nivolumab. Every patient relapsed after autologous stem cell transplantation, and brentuximab vedotin exposure varied. Magnetic negative selection of thawed PBMCs was the method by which CD4+ T cells were purified. Patients showed best responses of complete response, partial response or progressive disease. The sample belongs to a study of PD-1 blockade in classical Hodgkin lymphoma. The wider study: Treatment was intravenous nivolumab, 3 mg/kg every 2 weeks, until progression.

Only in-frame clones appear in the TCRdb table, and some are missing; sequencing was by immunoSEQ multiplex PCR. The table includes roughly 6,000 clones, about nine tenths detected once. Study findings and constraints: Repertoire differences lack defined causes, possibly disease activity or prior therapy. CD4+ TCR diversity, unlike CD8+, rose significantly by C4D1.

This sequence was found in a human donor with classical Hodgkin lymphoma. V is TRBV6-9 and J is TRBJ1-5, with D perhaps matching TRBD1 (5 bases). The material was CD4+ T cells from blood, obtained before the fourth cycle of nivolumab. The CDR3 nucleotides are TGTGCCAGCAGTTCAACCTGGGACCGGAATCAGCCCCAGCATTTT. It codes for CASSSTWDRNQPQHF.